The clone carrying this T cell receptor beta chain was counted many times. What it binds is unknown. The data were obtained in a study of beta chain features in type 1 diabetes. Broader study findings: Significant though moderate, a shortening of TCRB CDR3s appeared in all four CD4+ subsets of Type 1 diabetes patients. There was a possibility that cDNA sequencing over-represented cells with high TCR expression.

Germline-derived CDR1 and CDR2 are KGHSH and LQKENI. This CDR3 spans 11 amino acids. Trimming pared 4 bases from V and 6 bases from J, leaving 7 bases between. The investigators reverse transcribed all of the isolated RNA, so they sequenced expressed TCRB transcripts. Assay: immunoSEQ multiplex PCR; the TCRdb copy retains only in-frame clones and omits some. The sample includes 300,000 to 400,000 clones, roughly 8.8% of them seen just once. The chain employs TRBV18 and TRBJ2-7; D is uncertain. The TCR sequence derives from a man younger than 40 with type 1 diabetes. The sample taken for sequencing was central memory CD4+ T cells from blood. This chain's CDR3 is CASSLGIEQYF. In nucleotides, the CDR3 is TGTGCCAGCTCACTAGGCATCGAGCAGTACTTC.